This TCR beta chain emerged from a study of identical twins (dated by TCRdb to 2016 to 2018). Study-level background: The study deep-sequenced TCR alpha and beta repertoires from monozygotic twins, unrelated adults of various ages and cord blood to test whether fetal clonotypes persist. Replicate twin experiments were performed at different times using different library preparation protocols to rule out contamination.

Library preparation employed 5' RACE. The instrument was an Illumina HiSeq 2000. A universal primer binding site was added through template switching, and the final cDNA carried a unique molecular identifier so that TCR cDNA molecules could be counted accurately. Specific primers in the conserved constant-segment region were used to synthesize first-strand cDNA for the TCR alpha and beta chains. Each cDNA library was double barcoded, with a SMART-Mk sample barcode plus Illumina barcodes, to control for contamination. TruSeq adapter sequences, together with Illumina sample barcodes, were added in two successive PCR steps. The Illumina HiSeq platform was used with custom primers to sequence TCR alpha and beta cDNA libraries. Turning to the authors' computational methods: MiGEC was used to process raw reads and extract unique molecular identifiers, and MiXCR was used to find CDR3 positions. For each individual, recombination models were inferred using an EM algorithm with the repgenHMM and IGoR tools. The tcR package in R was used for shared clonotype analysis, with sharing normalized by the product of cloneset sizes. To study raw recombination without the effects of thymic and clonal selection, out-of-frame nonproductive sequences were analyzed. The public reads were reprocessed in TCRdb via fastp at Q25 and MiXCR, keeping in-frame beta chains. Each CDR3 protein gets just one entry, which takes the most common genes and DNA from the rows behind it. These V and J calls are TCRdb output, not the study's own analysis. Within this sample are 350,000 to 450,000 distinct CDR3 sequences, with 18% of them counted one time only. Together, the top ten hold roughly 12% of the sample.

This clonotype showed up just a few times. Its binding antigen is unknown. No much larger clone is present one base from it, and per-base qualities are unavailable. All donors were healthy Caucasians. The study also sequenced three unrelated non-twin adults: a male aged 18 to 29, a male aged 50 to 59 and a female aged 50 to 59. Miltenyi CD45RO+ enrichment and human naive T-cell isolation kits were used to isolate memory (CD45RO+) and naive T cells from PBMC. The CDR1 and CDR2 encoded by the germline V gene are MNHEY and SVGEGT. Trimming removed 2 bases from V and 1 base from J; the gene matches leave 7 bases unexplained. The CDR3 holds 17 amino acids from the cysteine to the phenylalanine. CDR3 DNA is the only sequence kept; it has 51 bases, read in frame from the first base. The investigation overall reported the following: Because the same donors could not be followed over many years, the conclusions depended on cross-sectional statistical analysis. Invariant T cells such as MAIT and iNKT could partly confound zero-insertion analyses, although diverse VJ usage argued against such confounding for most clonotypes. Fewer insertions were carried by abundant cord blood beta clonotypes, a similar but weaker trend appeared in young adult naive repertoires, and no such trend appeared in memory repertoires. In monozygotic twins, out-of-frame TCR alpha sharing was systematically underestimated by recombination models, although the models agreed with sharing between unrelated individuals. Out-of-frame TCR alpha sequences shared between twins showed an excess of low generation-probability sequences compared with coincidental sharing between unrelated individuals. Excess twin sharing in beta out-of-frame sequences was weaker because fewer shared sequences lowered the signal-to-noise ratio.

The material sequenced was naive T cells sorted from blood. Taken with the paper, the label for cell subset or site translates to: cells isolated with a human naive T-cell isolation kit. The rearrangement joined TRBV6-2 or TRBV6-3 to TRBJ2-2; 7 middle bases align to TRBD1. The clonotype comes from a man aged 50 to 59 in good health. The bases are TGTGCCAGCAGTTACCCAAAGACAGGGAAGAACACCGGGGAGCTGTTTTTT. Its product reads: CASSYPKTGKNTGELFF.